These 13 T cell receptor beta chains were sequenced from one sample in a study of blood T cell repertoires in COVID-19. The method was immunoSEQ multiplex PCR; TCRdb's version includes in-frame clones alone and lacks a portion of them. In the table there are about 110,000 clones, over 55% of which are singletons. Specimen: peripheral blood. The receptors stem from a human donor with acute or convalescent COVID-19. The donor label of this sample is uncertain.

The rearrangement uses TRBV7-8 and TRBJ2-2; tentatively, D is TRBD2 (6 bases). Trimming removed 5 bases from V and 3 bases from J, with 13 bases in between. The CDR3 is made up of 15 amino acids. Germline V gene lookup returns CDR1 SGHVS and CDR2 FQNEAQ. The DNA of the CDR3 is TGTGCCAGCAGCCAGACGGGACTCGACACCGGGGAGCTGTTTTTT. Protein sequence: CASSQTGLDTGELFF.

A few counts support this clone. The gene calls are TRBV5-1 and TRBJ1-4; a possible D gene is TRBD1 (6 bases). This CDR3 spans 17 amino acids. Germline-derived CDR1 and CDR2 are SGHRS and YFSETQ. The V gene lost 5 bases and the J gene lost 5 bases, with 22 bases spanning the gap. The CDR3 here is CASRPTGRRNLNEKLFF. DNA for the CDR3: TGCGCCAGCAGGCCGACAGGCAGGAGGAATCTAAATGAAAAACTGTTTTTT.

Only a few counts were recorded for this clone. This rearrangement joins TRBV2 to TRBJ1-3; D ambiguous. Germline V gives CDR1 SNHLY, CDR2 FYNNEI. V was trimmed by 2 bases and J by 0 bases, leaving 8 bases between them. The CDR3 runs 15 residues. The CDR3 nucleotides are TGTGCCAGCAGTGAACGGGGAAACTCTGGAAACACCATATATTTT. Its translation: CASSERGNSGNTIYF.

The chain employs TRBV6-5 and TRBJ2-1; 7 bases match TRBD1. The germline V gene has CDR1 MNHEY and CDR2 SVGAGI. The CDR3 sequence is 13 residues long. The J segment lost 5 bases and the V segment lost 4 bases, leaving 2 bases of the junction unmatched. The CDR3 is CASSSGTDNEQFF. The CDR3 nucleotides are TGTGCCAGCAGTTCCGGGACAGACAATGAGCAGTTCTTC.

This clone was found once. The chain has TRBV5-1 and TRBJ1-3; 8 bases align to TRBD1. Germline values: CDR1 SGHRS, CDR2 YFSETQ. Unmatched junction bases numbered 7, after V lost 2 bases and J lost 3 bases. The CDR3 is made up of 16 amino acids. The chain's CDR3 is CASSFVAGGFGNTIYF. DNA for the CDR3: TGCGCCAGCAGCTTTGTGGCAGGGGGCTTTGGAAACACCATATATTTT.

The V gene is TRBV10-3, the J gene TRBJ1-2; 8 bases match TRBD1. Germline V gene lookup returns CDR1 ENHRY and CDR2 SYGVKD. The CDR3 runs to 15 residues. V lost 2 bases, J lost 3 bases, and 5 bases stayed unmatched. Here the CDR3 reads CAISEPTGADYGYTF. The DNA of the CDR3 is TGTGCCATCAGTGAGCCGACAGGGGCTGACTATGGCTACACCTTC.

The table lists this clone with a few counts. The V gene is TRBV2, the J gene TRBJ2-7; 10 bases are shared with TRBD1. The J segment lost 3 bases and the V segment lost 8 bases, leaving 4 bases of the junction unmatched. The CDR3 loop spans 13 amino acids. Looked up from germline, CDR1 is SNHLY and CDR2 is FYNNEI. CDR3 sequence: CASGQGGIYEQYF. The CDR3 DNA is TGTGCCAGCGGACAGGGGGGTATCTACGAGCAGTACTTC.

The chain carries TRBV19 and TRBJ2-1, with 7 bases identical to TRBD1. V lost 7 bases, J lost 4 bases, and 1 base stayed unmatched. The CDR3 runs 12 residues. Germline CDR1 reads LNHDA; CDR2 reads SQIVND (reference sequence). In DNA form, the CDR3 reads TGTGCCAGTAAGGGACAGTACAATGAGCAGTTCTTC. Translating it yields CASKGQYNEQFF.

The V and J genes are TRBV12-3 or TRBV12-4 and TRBJ2-4; 7 nucleotides line up with TRBD1. The CDR3 loop spans 13 amino acids. Trimming cost V 6 bases and J 4 bases; bases outside gene matches: 3. CDR3 sequence (DNA): TGTGCCAGCAGGAGGGACAGTAAAAACATTCAGTACTTC. Translating gives CASRRDSKNIQYF.

This sequence joins TRBV24-1 and TRBJ2-1; D may be TRBD1 (5 bases). V lost 1 base and J lost 8, with 11 bases in between. The CDR3 spans 14 residues. Germline CDR1 and CDR2: KGHDR and SFDVKD. The DNA of the CDR3 is TGTGCCACCAGTGATTTCGGCAGGGATGATGAGCAGTTCTTC. Amino acids: CATSDFGRDDEQFF.

The rearrangement uses TRBV7-2 and TRBJ1-2; D ambiguous. CDR3 length: 13 residues. CDR1 and CDR2 from the germline V gene are SGHTA and FQGNSA. V was cut by 2 bases and J by 2 bases, with 6 bases left in between. CDR3 residues: CASSLTRNYGYTF. The CDR3 DNA sequence: TGTGCCAGCAGCTTAACCAGAAACTATGGCTACACCTTC.

The rearrangement uses TRBV29-1 and TRBJ2-2, with 7 bases lining up with TRBD1. Per the germline V gene, CDR1 is SQVTM and CDR2 is ANQGSEA. CDR3 size: 15 residues. V shed 2 bases, J shed 0 bases, and the junction held 3 bases outside the gene matches. The CDR3 DNA reads as TGCAGCGTTGAAAGACAGGGCTCGAACACCGGGGAGCTGTTTTTT. Its protein is CSVERQGSNTGELFF.

The chain employs TRBV19 and TRBJ1-2, with D tentatively TRBD1 (6 bases). The V gene's germline CDR1 is LNHDA and CDR2 SQIVND (reference sequence). V lost 1 base, J lost 0 bases, and 6 bases lay in between. The CDR3 has 14 residues. CDR3 residues: CASSIGTANYGYTF. DNA for the CDR3: TGTGCCAGTAGTATAGGGACAGCTAACTATGGCTACACCTTC.